Reported below is one TCR beta chain. The antigen is unknown. This record comes from a study of response to subunit inactivated influenza vaccine. Study-wide results and caveats: Authors suggested seasonal influenza vaccinations each recruit few new T cells.

V dropped 6 bases and J dropped 0; count of bases not matched to a gene: 5. This CDR3 region has 15 residues. Germline V gene data show CDR1 as SQVTM and CDR2 as ANQGSEA. From the RT-PCR reads, TCRdb called clonotypes with MiXCR, one entry per CDR3 protein. The table has just over 300,000 distinct CDR3 sequences, approximately 23% seen once; the top ten hold around 10%. The sequenced sample was PBMCs from blood, obtained approximately 22 months after vaccination. The origin of this receptor is a man aged 50 to 75 who received an inactivated influenza vaccine. The rearrangement uses TRBV29-1 and TRBJ2-3; 11 bases agree with TRBD2. The CDR3 DNA follows: TGCAGCGTAGGGACTAGCGGAACTAGCACAGATACGCAGTATTTT. Translating gives CSVGTSGTSTDTQYF.